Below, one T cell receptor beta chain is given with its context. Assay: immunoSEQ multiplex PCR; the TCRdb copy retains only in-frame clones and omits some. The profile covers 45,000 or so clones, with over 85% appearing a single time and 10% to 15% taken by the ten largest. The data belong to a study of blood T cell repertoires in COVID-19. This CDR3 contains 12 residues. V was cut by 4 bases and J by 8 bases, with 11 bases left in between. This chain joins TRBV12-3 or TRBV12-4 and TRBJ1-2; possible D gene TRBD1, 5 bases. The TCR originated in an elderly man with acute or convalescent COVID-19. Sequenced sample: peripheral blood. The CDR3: CASSSQGYGYTF. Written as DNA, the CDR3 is TGTGCCAGCAGTTCCCAGGGATACGGCTACACCTTC.